This T cell receptor beta chain was sequenced in a study of blood T cell repertoires in COVID-19. As for the study in general: COVID-19 samples collected from the United States, Italy and Spain covered acute and convalescent phases.

A single count supports this clone. The J segment lost 4 bases and the V segment lost 1 base, leaving 0 bases of the junction unmatched. The CDR3 covers 14 residues. Germline CDR1 SGHVS, CDR2 FNYEAQ. While infection was still active, Seattle patients were enrolled and then followed longitudinally. As originally analysed: Researchers report that nucleated cell counts were estimated from reference gene primer amplification. Profiled with immunoSEQ multiplex PCR; TCRdb holds only in-frame clones, not every one. V, J and clone size were drawn from that table, and D and trimming were deduced from the DNA. Of 310,000 or so clones listed, approximately 88% are singletons.

This TCR was sampled from a young man with COVID-19, enrolled during active disease. The chain links TRBV7-6 to TRBJ2-1, with 8 nucleotides matching TRBD2. Sequenced material: peripheral blood. CDR3 protein: CASSLERGYNEQFF. The CDR3 region has the DNA TGTGCCAGCAGCTTAGAGCGGGGGTACAATGAGCAGTTCTTC.